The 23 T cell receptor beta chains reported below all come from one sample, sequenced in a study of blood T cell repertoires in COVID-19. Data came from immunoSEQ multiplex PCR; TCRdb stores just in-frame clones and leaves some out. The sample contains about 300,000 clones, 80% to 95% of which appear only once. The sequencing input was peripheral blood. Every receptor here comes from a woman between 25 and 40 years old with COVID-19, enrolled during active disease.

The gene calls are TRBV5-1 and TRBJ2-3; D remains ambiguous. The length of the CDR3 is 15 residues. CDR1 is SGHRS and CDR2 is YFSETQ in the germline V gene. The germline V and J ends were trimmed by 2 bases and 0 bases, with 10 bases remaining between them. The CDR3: CASSLQTVSTDTQYF. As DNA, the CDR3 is TGCGCCAGCAGCTTACAGACGGTTAGCACAGATACGCAGTATTTT.

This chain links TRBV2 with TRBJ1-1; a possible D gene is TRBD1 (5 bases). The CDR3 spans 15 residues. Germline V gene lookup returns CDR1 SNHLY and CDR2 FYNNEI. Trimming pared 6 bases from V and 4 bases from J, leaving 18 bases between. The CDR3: CASSRGSGLLTEAFF. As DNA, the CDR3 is TGTGCCAGCAGCCGCGGCTCGGGACTCCTCACTGAAGCTTTCTTT.

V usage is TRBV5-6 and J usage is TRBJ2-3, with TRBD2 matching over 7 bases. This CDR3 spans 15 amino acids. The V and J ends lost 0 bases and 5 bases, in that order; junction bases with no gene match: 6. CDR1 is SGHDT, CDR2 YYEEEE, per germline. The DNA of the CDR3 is TGTGCCAGCAGCTTGGGCGGGAGTCAGAGAGATACGCAGTATTTT. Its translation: CASSLGGSQRDTQYF. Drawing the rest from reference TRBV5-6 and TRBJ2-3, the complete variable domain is DAGVTQSPTHLIKTRGQQVTLRCSPKSGHDTVSWYQQALGQGPQFIFQYYEEEERQRGNFPDRFSGHQFPNYSSELNVNALLLGDSALYLCASSLGGSQRDTQYFGPGTRLTVL.

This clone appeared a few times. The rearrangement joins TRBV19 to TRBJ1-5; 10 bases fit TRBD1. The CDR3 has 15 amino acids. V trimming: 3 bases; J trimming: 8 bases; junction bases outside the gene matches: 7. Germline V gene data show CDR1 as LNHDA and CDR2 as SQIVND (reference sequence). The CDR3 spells CASSIGDRGFEPQHF. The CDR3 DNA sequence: TGTGCCAGTAGTATTGGGGACAGGGGTTTTGAGCCCCAGCATTTT.

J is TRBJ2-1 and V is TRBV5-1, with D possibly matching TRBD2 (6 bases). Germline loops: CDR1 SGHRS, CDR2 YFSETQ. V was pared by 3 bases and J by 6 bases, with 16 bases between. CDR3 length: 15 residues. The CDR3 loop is CASSWGGVAANEQFF. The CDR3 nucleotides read TGCGCCAGCAGCTGGGGTGGGGTAGCGGCCAATGAGCAGTTCTTC.

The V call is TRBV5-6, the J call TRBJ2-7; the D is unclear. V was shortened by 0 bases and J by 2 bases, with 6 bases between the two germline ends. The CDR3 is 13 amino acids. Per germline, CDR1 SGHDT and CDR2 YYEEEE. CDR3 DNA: TGTGCCAGCAGCTTGGACAAAGCCTACGAGCAGTACTTC. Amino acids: CASSLDKAYEQYF.

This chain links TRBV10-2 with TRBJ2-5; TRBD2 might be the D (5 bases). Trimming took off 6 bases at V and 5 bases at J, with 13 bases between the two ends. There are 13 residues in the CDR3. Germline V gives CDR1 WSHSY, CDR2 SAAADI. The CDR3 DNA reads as TGCGCCAGCAGCACTAGTTCCTGGGAGACCCAGTACTTC. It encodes CASSTSSWETQYF.

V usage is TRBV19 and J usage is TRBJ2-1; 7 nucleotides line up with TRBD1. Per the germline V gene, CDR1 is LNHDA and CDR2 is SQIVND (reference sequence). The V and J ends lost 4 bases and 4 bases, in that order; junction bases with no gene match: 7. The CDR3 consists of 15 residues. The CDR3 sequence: CASSTDRDSYNEQFF. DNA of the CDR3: TGTGCCAGTAGTACTGACCGGGACAGTTACAATGAGCAGTTCTTC.

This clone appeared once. CDR3 bases: TGCAGCGTTGAAGATGGTCTAGCGGCGTCTTACAATGAGCAGTTCTTC. Amino acid sequence: CSVEDGLAASYNEQFF. V and J are TRBV29-1 and TRBJ2-1; 7 bases match TRBD2. Losses at the gene ends were 0 bases for V and 4 bases for J; bases not matched to a gene: 9. Per the germline V gene, CDR1 is SQVTM and CDR2 is ANQGSEA. The CDR3 has 16 residues.

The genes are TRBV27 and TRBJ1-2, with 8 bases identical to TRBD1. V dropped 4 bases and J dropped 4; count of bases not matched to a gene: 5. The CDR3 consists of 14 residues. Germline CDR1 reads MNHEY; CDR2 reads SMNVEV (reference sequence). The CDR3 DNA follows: TGTGCCAGCAGTTCACGACAGGGGCCCTATGGCTACACCTTC. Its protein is CASSSRQGPYGYTF.

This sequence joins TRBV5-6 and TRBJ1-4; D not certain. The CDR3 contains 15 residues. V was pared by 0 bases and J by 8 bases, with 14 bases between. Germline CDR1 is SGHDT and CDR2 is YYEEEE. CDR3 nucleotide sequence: TGTGCCAGCAGCTTGGGACATCCAGGAAGCGAAAAACTGTTTTTT. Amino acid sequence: CASSLGHPGSEKLFF.

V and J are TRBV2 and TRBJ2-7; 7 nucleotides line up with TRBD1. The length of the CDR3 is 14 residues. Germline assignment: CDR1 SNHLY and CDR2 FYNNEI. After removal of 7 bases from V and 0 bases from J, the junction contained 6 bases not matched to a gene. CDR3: CASTLDRHSYEQYF. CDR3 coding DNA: TGTGCCAGCACCTTGGACAGGCACTCCTACGAGCAGTACTTC.

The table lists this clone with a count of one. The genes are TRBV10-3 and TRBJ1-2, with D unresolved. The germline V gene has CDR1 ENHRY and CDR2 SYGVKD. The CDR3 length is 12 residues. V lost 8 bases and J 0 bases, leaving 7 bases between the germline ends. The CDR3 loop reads CAIRDTNYGYTF. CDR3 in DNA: TGTGCCATCCGGGATACTAACTATGGCTACACCTTC.

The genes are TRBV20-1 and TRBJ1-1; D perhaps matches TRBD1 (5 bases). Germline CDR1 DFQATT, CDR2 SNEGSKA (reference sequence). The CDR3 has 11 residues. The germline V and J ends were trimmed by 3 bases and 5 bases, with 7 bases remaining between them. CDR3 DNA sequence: TGCAGTGCTAGCAGGGCGACTGAAGCTTTCTTT. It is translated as CSASRATEAFF.

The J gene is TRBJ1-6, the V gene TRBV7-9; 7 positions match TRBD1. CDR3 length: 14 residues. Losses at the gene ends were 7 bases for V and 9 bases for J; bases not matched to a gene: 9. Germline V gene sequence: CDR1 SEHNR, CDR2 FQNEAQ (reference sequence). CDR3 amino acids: CASTLGTVGSPLHF. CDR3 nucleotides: TGTGCCAGCACCCTCGGGACAGTCGGTTCACCCCTCCACTTT.

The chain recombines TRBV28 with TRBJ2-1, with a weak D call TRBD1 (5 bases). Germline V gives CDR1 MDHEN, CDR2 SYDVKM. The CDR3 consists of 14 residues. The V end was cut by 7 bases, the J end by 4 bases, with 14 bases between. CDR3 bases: TGTGCCAGCACCCTTCGGACATATTACAATGAGCAGTTCTTC. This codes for CASTLRTYYNEQFF.

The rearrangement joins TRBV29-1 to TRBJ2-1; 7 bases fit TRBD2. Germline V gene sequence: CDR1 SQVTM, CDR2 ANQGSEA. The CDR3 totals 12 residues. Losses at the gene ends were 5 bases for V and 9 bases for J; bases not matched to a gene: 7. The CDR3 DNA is TGCAGCGTTTGGACTAGGTCGGGTGAGCAGTTCTTC. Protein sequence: CSVWTRSGEQFF.

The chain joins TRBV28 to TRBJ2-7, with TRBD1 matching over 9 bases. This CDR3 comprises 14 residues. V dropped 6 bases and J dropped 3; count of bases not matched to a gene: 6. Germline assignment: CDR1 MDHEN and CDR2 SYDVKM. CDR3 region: CASRKTGGDYEQYF. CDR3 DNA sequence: TGTGCCAGCAGGAAGACAGGGGGGGACTACGAGCAGTACTTC.

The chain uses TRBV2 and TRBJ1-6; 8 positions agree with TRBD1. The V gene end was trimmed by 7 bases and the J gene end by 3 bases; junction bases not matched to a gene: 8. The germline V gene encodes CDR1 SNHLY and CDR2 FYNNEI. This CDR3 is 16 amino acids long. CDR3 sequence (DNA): TGTGCCAGCAATCCACTACAGGGGGTCTATAATTCACCCCTCCACTTT. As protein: CASNPLQGVYNSPLHF.

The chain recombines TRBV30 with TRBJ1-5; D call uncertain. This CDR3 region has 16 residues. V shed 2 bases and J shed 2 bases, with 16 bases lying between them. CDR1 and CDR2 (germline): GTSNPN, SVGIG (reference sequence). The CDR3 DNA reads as TGTGCCTGGAGTACCCCGGCGGCGTACCGCAATCAGCCCCAGCATTTT. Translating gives CAWSTPAAYRNQPQHF.

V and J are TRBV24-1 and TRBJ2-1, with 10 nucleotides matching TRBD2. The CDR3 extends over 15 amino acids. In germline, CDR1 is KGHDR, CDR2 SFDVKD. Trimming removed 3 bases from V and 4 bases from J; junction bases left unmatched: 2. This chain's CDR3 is CATSDRAGGYNEQFF. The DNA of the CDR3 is TGTGCCACCAGTGATCGAGCGGGAGGGTACAATGAGCAGTTCTTC.

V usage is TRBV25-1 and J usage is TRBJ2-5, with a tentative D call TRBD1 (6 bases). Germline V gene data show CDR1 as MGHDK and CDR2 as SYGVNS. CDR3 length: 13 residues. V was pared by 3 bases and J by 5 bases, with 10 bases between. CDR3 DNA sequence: TGTGCCAGCAGTGAGGGGGCAATCGAGACCCAGTACTTC. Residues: CASSEGAIETQYF.

The CDR3 loop reads CASSDWTSGRNEQFF. CDR3 coding DNA: TGTGCCAGCAGTGATTGGACTAGCGGGAGAAATGAGCAGTTCTTC. The chain links TRBV6-4 to TRBJ2-1; 13 positions match TRBD2. J was trimmed by 7 bases and V by 3 bases; bases with no gene match: 3. CDR1 and CDR2 (germline): MRHNA, SNTAGT. The CDR3 is made up of 15 amino acids.